These 14 T cell receptor beta chains were sequenced from one sample in a study of shared clonotypes between healthy human individuals. Sequencing was performed with immunoSEQ multiplex PCR; in TCRdb, only in-frame clones are kept and a portion is missing. This table has some 1,900,000 clones, approximately 94% appearing once. CD45RO-negative cells were positively selected for CCR7, leaving out terminally differentiated effector memory CD45RA+ cells. The specimen sequenced was naive CD8+ T cells sorted from blood. These receptors all stem from a man aged 18 to 30 in good health.

V usage is TRBV6-1 and J usage is TRBJ2-7; TRBD2 agrees at 9 bases. Germline-derived CDR1 and CDR2 are MNHNS and SASEGT. The CDR3 covers 14 residues. Germline trimming cut 10 bases from V and 0 bases from J; bases unmatched to any gene: 7. The CDR3 protein is CATDYSGSSYEQYF. CDR3 sequence (DNA): TGTGCCACAGACTATAGCGGGAGCTCCTACGAGCAGTACTTC.

The rearrangement joins TRBV5-1 to TRBJ1-5; TRBD1 matches at 7 bases. With V trimmed by 7 bases and J by 7 bases, 14 bases remained unmatched. Germline V gene sequence: CDR1 SGHRS, CDR2 YFSETQ. The CDR3 is 15 residues long. The CDR3 reads CASVCKGGERQPQHF. CDR3 coding DNA: TGCGCCAGCGTTTGTAAAGGGGGCGAAAGACAGCCCCAGCATTTT.

V is TRBV27 and J is TRBJ2-1, with TRBD2 identical over 13 bases. From germline, CDR1 is MNHEY and CDR2 SMNVEV (reference sequence). CDR3 length: 16 residues. Trimming at V came to 6 bases and at J to 7 bases, leaving 9 bases not matched to a gene. The CDR3 is CASSIWTSGSLNEQFF. The CDR3 DNA is TGTGCCAGCAGCATTTGGACTAGCGGGAGTCTGAATGAGCAGTTCTTC.

The rearrangement joins TRBV28 to TRBJ2-1; no reliable D call. V dropped 5 bases and J dropped 0 bases, with 11 bases sitting between them. The CDR3 extends over 15 amino acids. Germline-derived CDR1 and CDR2 are MDHEN and SYDVKM. Here the CDR3 DNA reads TGTGCCAGCAGTCCCCTCCCATTCTCCTACAATGAGCAGTTCTTC. It codes for CASSPLPFSYNEQFF.

This clone turned up a few times. The rearrangement joins TRBV6-1 to TRBJ1-5; 9 bases fit TRBD1. V lost 5 bases and J lost 5; bases outside the gene matches: 4. CDR3 length: 14 amino acids. CDR1 is MNHNS, CDR2 SASEGT, per germline. The CDR3 nucleotides read TGTGCCAGCAGTATACAGGGGGCTGATCAGCCCCAGCATTTT. This sequence encodes CASSIQGADQPQHF.

This clone was seen a handful of times. V is TRBV29-1 and J is TRBJ2-1, with 10 bases that match TRBD2. Germline V lookup: CDR1 SQVTM, CDR2 ANQGSEA. V lost 4 bases, J lost 5 bases, and 2 bases stayed unmatched. The CDR3 length is 13 residues. The CDR3 here is CSVVLAGDNEQFF. The CDR3 bases are TGCAGCGTTGTTCTAGCGGGAGACAATGAGCAGTTCTTC.

J is TRBJ2-5 and V is TRBV5-1, with a tentative D call TRBD2 (6 bases). Trimming shortened V by 3 bases and J by 4 bases, and 16 bases separated the two germline ends. In germline, CDR1 is SGHRS, CDR2 YFSETQ. There are 15 residues in the CDR3. The CDR3 protein is CASSWEVGESETQYF. The CDR3 bases are TGCGCCAGCAGCTGGGAGGTAGGAGAATCAGAGACCCAGTACTTC.

The chain joins TRBV4-1 to TRBJ1-4, with D unclear. The V end was cut by 6 bases, the J end by 8 bases, with 10 bases between. The CDR3 is 12 residues long. Looked up from germline, CDR1 is MGHRA and CDR2 is YSYEKL. CDR3 residues: CASRQIGEKLFF. CDR3 DNA sequence: TGCGCCAGCAGACAAATTGGGGAAAAACTGTTTTTT.

The genes are TRBV13 and TRBJ2-3; 12 bases align to TRBD2. Germline V CDR1 and CDR2: PRHDT, FYEKMQ (reference sequence). The length of the CDR3 is 17 residues. Germline trimming cut 2 bases from V and 2 bases from J; bases unmatched to any gene: 5. The DNA of the CDR3 is TGTGCCAGCAGCTTACTAGCGGGGGGGCGTCCCACAGATACGCAGTATTTT. It is translated as CASSLLAGGRPTDTQYF.

The V call is TRBV2, the J call TRBJ2-7; D remains ambiguous. CDR3 length: 14 amino acids. Looked up from germline, CDR1 is SNHLY and CDR2 is FYNNEI. V was shortened by 3 bases and J by 2 bases, with 11 bases between the two germline ends. The CDR3 bases are TGTGCCAGCAGTGAGCTGGTTTCCCCCTACGAGCAGTACTTC. Its translation: CASSELVSPYEQYF.

The chain uses TRBV15 and TRBJ2-6; D unresolved. Germline V CDR1 and CDR2: LNHNV, YYDKDF (reference sequence). The CDR3 is 16 amino acids. Trimming removed 0 bases at V and 0 bases at J, with 6 bases between. The CDR3 here is CATSRDLGSGANVLTF. As DNA, the CDR3 is TGTGCCACCAGCAGAGATCTTGGCTCTGGGGCCAACGTCCTGACTTTC.

V is TRBV5-1 and J is TRBJ2-7; no clear D gene. The germline V gene encodes CDR1 SGHRS and CDR2 YFSETQ. This CDR3 has 13 amino acids. The ends were cut back, 4 bases at V and 2 bases at J, with 10 bases in the middle. The CDR3 protein is CASSDDKTYEQYF. The CDR3 coding sequence is TGCGCCAGCAGCGACGACAAGACCTACGAGCAGTACTTC.

The chain employs TRBV27 and TRBJ2-7; D possibly corresponds to TRBD1 (6 bases). CDR3 length: 12 residues. CDR1 MNHEY and CDR2 SMNVEV come from the germline V gene (reference sequence). V was pared by 11 bases and J by 6 bases, with 17 bases between. The chain's CDR3 is CAAKTLRGEQYF. The CDR3 DNA follows: TGTGCCGCTAAAACACTCAGGGGCGAGCAGTACTTC.

The V gene is TRBV5-4, the J gene TRBJ2-2, with a tentative D call TRBD2 (5 bases). V was trimmed by 1 base and J by 3 bases, leaving 16 bases between them. Looked up from germline, CDR1 is SGHNT and CDR2 is YYREEE (reference sequence). The CDR3 loop spans 17 amino acids. The CDR3 DNA reads TGTGCCAGCAGCTTGCCGCCTGACGAGGGCGACACCGGGGAGCTGTTTTTT. Its protein product is CASSLPPDEGDTGELFF.